Below, 20 T cell receptor beta chains from the same sample are listed, as sequenced in a study of cytomegalovirus exposure and HLA in healthy donors. 60 Vbeta and 13 Jbeta primers were used in PCR. Sequencing used immunoSEQ multiplex PCR; TCRdb keeps in-frame clones, though not all of them. Among 150,000 to 200,000 clones, around 82% were seen once, and the ten largest hold 1.7%. The sequencing sample was made of PBMCs. The receptors were gathered from a man aged 35 to 55 in good health and CMV-seropositive.

V usage is TRBV19 and J usage is TRBJ1-2; D may be TRBD1 (6 bases). The CDR3 is 15 amino acids. Trimming removed 5 bases from V and 6 bases from J, with 19 bases in between. In germline, CDR1 is LNHDA, CDR2 SQIVND (reference sequence). The CDR3 region is CASSPYRVIIDGYTF. In DNA, the CDR3 is TGTGCCAGTAGTCCATACAGGGTCATAATCGATGGCTACACCTTC.

This clone is a singleton in its sample. The chain employs TRBV7-9 and TRBJ1-2; D is unresolved. V gave up 5 bases and J gave up 4 bases, with 11 bases separating them. The CDR3 runs 13 residues. Germline-derived CDR1 and CDR2 are SEHNR and FQNEAQ (reference sequence). DNA of the CDR3: TGTGCCAGCAGCCATTCCCCGGGCTATGGCTACACCTTC. Protein sequence: CASSHSPGYGYTF.

The chain couples TRBV9 to TRBJ1-3; D is undetermined. Germline CDR1 reads SGDLS; CDR2 reads YYNGEE. The V gene lost 3 bases and the J gene lost 8 bases, with 15 bases spanning the gap. This CDR3 has 14 amino acids. The CDR3 is CASSAEVSRDTIYF. CDR3 sequence (DNA): TGTGCCAGCAGCGCAGAAGTCTCTCGGGACACCATATATTTT.

The rearrangement links TRBV7-3 to TRBJ2-7, with D hard to call. Trimming left V 1 base short and J 5 bases short, with 9 bases between. Per the germline V gene, CDR1 is SGHTA and CDR2 is FQGTGA. The CDR3 contains 13 residues. The CDR3 DNA sequence: TGTGCCAGCAGCTTAAGGGCAGAGAACGAGCAGTACTTC. Protein product: CASSLRAENEQYF.

This clone has just one count. Other DNA variants within this sample encode the same CDR3. V gene TRBV14 combines with J gene TRBJ1-1; TRBD1 matches at 7 bases. V shed 2 bases and J 9 bases; nucleotides not matched to a gene: 3. Germline V gives CDR1 SGHDN, CDR2 FVKESK. The length of the CDR3 is 12 residues. In DNA, the CDR3 is TGTGCCAGCAGCCAATGGACAGGTCAAGCTTTCTTT. Protein sequence: CASSQWTGQAFF.

This chain links TRBV30 with TRBJ2-1; TRBD1 aligns across 7 bases. Trimming cost V 1 base and J 4 bases; bases outside gene matches: 7. Germline lookup yields CDR1 GTSNPN and CDR2 SVGIG (reference sequence). The length of the CDR3 is 15 residues. Here the CDR3 DNA reads TGTGCCTGGAGTGCGGACAGGACGGCTTACAATGAGCAGTTCTTC. It is translated as CAWSADRTAYNEQFF.

The chain joins TRBV19 to TRBJ1-2, with unresolved D. Germline CDR1 and CDR2: LNHDA and SQIVND (reference sequence). Trimming cost V 5 bases and J 4 bases, with 17 bases left between them. This CDR3 contains 15 residues. The CDR3: CASSLLLRDGYGYTF. The CDR3 DNA reads as TGTGCCAGTAGTTTATTACTTCGGGATGGCTATGGCTACACCTTC. Full variable domain (missing parts from reference TRBV19 and TRBJ1-2): DGGITQSPKYLFRKEGQNVTLSCEQNLNHDAMYWYRQDPGQGLRLIYYSQIVNDFQKGDIAEGYSVSREKKESFPLTVTSAQKNPTAFYLCASSLLLRDGYGYTFGSGTRLTVV.

V usage is TRBV14 and J usage is TRBJ2-7; perhaps TRBD2 as D (5 bases). The V end lost 0 bases, the J end lost 2 bases, and 20 bases lay between the germline ends. This CDR3 region has 18 residues. Germline loops: CDR1 SGHDN, CDR2 FVKESK. CDR3 amino acids: CASSQDVRTGRFPYEQYF. The CDR3 DNA reads as TGTGCCAGCAGCCAAGATGTTCGTACGGGAAGGTTTCCCTACGAGCAGTACTTC.

The chain recombines TRBV5-4 with TRBJ2-7; 8 nucleotides match TRBD2. The ends lost 4 bases at V and 2 bases at J; junction bases unmatched: 11. Germline V lookup: CDR1 SGHNT, CDR2 YYREEE (reference sequence). The CDR3 length is 16 residues. Written as DNA, the CDR3 is TGTGCCAGCAGCCAAACTAGCGGCTTAACAGCCTACGAGCAGTACTTC. This encodes CASSQTSGLTAYEQYF. The full variable domain, rest sourced from reference TRBV5-4 and TRBJ2-7, is ETGVTQSPTHLIKTRGQQVTLRCSSQSGHNTVSWYQQALGQGPQFIFQYYREEENGRGNFPPRFSGLQFPNYSSELNVNALELDDSALYLCASSQTSGLTAYEQYFGPGTRLTVT.

The V gene is TRBV11-2, the J gene TRBJ2-7, with unresolved D. The ends were cut back, 5 bases at V and 3 bases at J, with 11 bases in the middle. The CDR3 runs 13 residues. CDR1 and CDR2 (germline): SGHAT, FQNNGV. The CDR3, as DNA: TGTGCCAGCAGCCTTGCCGTCGGCTACGAGCAGTACTTC. This sequence encodes CASSLAVGYEQYF.

The CDR3 here is CSVYVADTQYF. The DNA for the CDR3 is TGCAGCGTTTATGTAGCAGATACGCAGTATTTT. The chain joins TRBV29-1 to TRBJ2-3; D remains ambiguous. Trimming pared 5 bases from V and 4 bases from J, leaving 7 bases between. The CDR3 length is 11 residues. Germline CDR1 is SQVTM and CDR2 is ANQGSEA.

This rearrangement joins TRBV2 to TRBJ2-7; 12 nucleotides align to TRBD2. This CDR3 is 14 amino acids long. V lost 10 bases, J lost 0 bases, and 4 bases stayed unmatched. In germline, CDR1 is SNHLY, CDR2 FYNNEI. The CDR3 nucleotides are TGTGCCATCCCACTAGCGGGAGGCTCCTACGAGCAGTACTTC. Amino acids: CAIPLAGGSYEQYF.

This clone is a singleton in its sample. V usage is TRBV5-1 and J usage is TRBJ2-1, with TRBD2 matching 13 bases. The CDR3 length is 15 residues. The J segment lost 5 bases and the V segment lost 3 bases, leaving 2 bases of the junction unmatched. Germline CDR1 is SGHRS and CDR2 is YFSETQ. CDR3 DNA sequence: TGCGCCAGCAGCTCACTAGCGGGAGGGAACAATGAGCAGTTCTTC. Translated, it gives CASSSLAGGNNEQFF.

The table lists this clone with a few counts. Mismatch with germline at one junction end may stem from a read error. This sequence joins TRBV7-9 and TRBJ2-7; D is possibly TRBD2 (6 bases). Germline lookup yields CDR1 SEHNR and CDR2 FQNEAQ (reference sequence). This CDR3 has 16 residues. In DNA, the CDR3 is TGTTCCAGCAGCTTACATTCGGAGGGGCTCGGGAGCGAGCAGTACTTC. Amino acids: CSSSLHSEGLGSEQYF.

In nucleotides, the CDR3 is TGTGCCAGCAGCTTAGACAGGGGAAACGAGCAGTACTTC. This sequence encodes CASSLDRGNEQYF. The genes are TRBV5-6 and TRBJ2-5; 8 bases line up with TRBD1. The DNA end lines up better with TRBJ2-7; the J call may be wrong. The length of the CDR3 is 13 residues. Germline V lookup: CDR1 SGHDT, CDR2 YYEEEE.

CDR3 coding DNA: TGTGCCAGCAGCCTAGGGGTTCTAGCGGGAGTAAGGGAGCAGTACTTC. The encoded protein is CASSLGVLAGVREQYF. The V gene is TRBV28, the J gene TRBJ2-7, with TRBD2 identical over 10 bases. CDR1 MDHEN and CDR2 SYDVKM come from the germline V gene. Losses at the gene ends were 6 bases for V and 7 bases for J; bases not matched to a gene: 15. The CDR3 sequence is 16 residues long.

This chain joins TRBV11-2 and TRBJ2-1, with TRBD2 as a possible D gene (5 bases). From germline, CDR1 is SGHAT and CDR2 FQNNGV. The CDR3 is made up of 16 amino acids. Trimming pared 3 bases from V and 1 base from J, leaving 13 bases between. CDR3 sequence reads: CASSFREGSSYNEQFF. As DNA, the CDR3 is TGTGCCAGCAGCTTTAGAGAGGGATCTTCCTACAATGAGCAGTTCTTC.

The chain couples TRBV30 to TRBJ2-3, with 8 bases matching TRBD1. V dropped 2 bases and J dropped 2; count of bases not matched to a gene: 9. The CDR3 loop spans 16 amino acids. Germline V gene sequence: CDR1 GTSNPN, CDR2 SVGIG (reference sequence). The CDR3 nucleotides read TGTGCCTGGAGTCCGGGGGAGCAGGGGGCCACAGATACGCAGTATTTT. It is translated as CAWSPGEQGATDTQYF. The variable domain in full, with the rest retrieved from reference TRBV30 and TRBJ2-3, is SQTIHQWPATLVQPVGSPLSLECTVEGTSNPNLYWYRQAAGRGLQLLFYSVGIGQISSEVPQNLSASRPQDRQFILSSKKLLLSDSGFYLCAWSPGEQGATDTQYFGPGTRLTVL.

This clone came up once. The chain links TRBV28 to TRBJ2-7; the D is unclear. The V end was cut by 3 bases, the J end by 4 bases, with 10 bases between. Germline V gene sequence: CDR1 MDHEN, CDR2 SYDVKM. The CDR3 totals 13 residues. The CDR3 DNA is TGTGCCAGCAGTTTCTTACAGTCATACGAGCAGTACTTC. Protein product: CASSFLQSYEQYF. The whole variable domain, filled in from reference TRBV28 and TRBJ2-7, reads DVKVTQSSRYLVKRTGEKVFLECVQDMDHENMFWYRQDPGLGLRLIYFSYDVKMKEKGDIPEGYSVSREKKERFSLILESASTNQTSMYLCASSFLQSYEQYFGPGTRLTVT.

The genes are TRBV5-1 and TRBJ2-7, with D unresolved. The CDR3 is 12 amino acids. V lost 2 bases and J 0 bases, leaving 3 bases between the germline ends. CDR1 is SGHRS and CDR2 is YFSETQ in the germline V gene. CDR3 region: CASSFLSYEQYF. The CDR3 DNA follows: TGCGCCAGCAGCTTCCTCTCCTACGAGCAGTACTTC.